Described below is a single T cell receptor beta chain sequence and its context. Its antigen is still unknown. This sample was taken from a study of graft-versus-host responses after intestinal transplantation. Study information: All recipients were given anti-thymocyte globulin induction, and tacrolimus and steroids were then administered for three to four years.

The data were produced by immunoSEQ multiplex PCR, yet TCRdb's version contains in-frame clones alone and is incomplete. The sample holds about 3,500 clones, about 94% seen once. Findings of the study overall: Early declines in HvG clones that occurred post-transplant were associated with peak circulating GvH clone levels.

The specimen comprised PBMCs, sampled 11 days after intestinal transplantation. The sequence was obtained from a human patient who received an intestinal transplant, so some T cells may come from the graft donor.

The CDR3 region has the DNA TGCAGCGTTGAAGCCGGGACTAGCGGGAGGCCCTATGAGCAGTTCTTC. Translated: CSVEAGTSGRPYEQFF. V is TRBV29-1 and J is TRBJ2-1; 15 nucleotides match TRBD2. J lost 8 bases, V lost 1 base, and 6 bases had no gene match. This CDR3 is 16 amino acids long. The germline V gene has CDR1 SQVTM and CDR2 ANQGSEA.